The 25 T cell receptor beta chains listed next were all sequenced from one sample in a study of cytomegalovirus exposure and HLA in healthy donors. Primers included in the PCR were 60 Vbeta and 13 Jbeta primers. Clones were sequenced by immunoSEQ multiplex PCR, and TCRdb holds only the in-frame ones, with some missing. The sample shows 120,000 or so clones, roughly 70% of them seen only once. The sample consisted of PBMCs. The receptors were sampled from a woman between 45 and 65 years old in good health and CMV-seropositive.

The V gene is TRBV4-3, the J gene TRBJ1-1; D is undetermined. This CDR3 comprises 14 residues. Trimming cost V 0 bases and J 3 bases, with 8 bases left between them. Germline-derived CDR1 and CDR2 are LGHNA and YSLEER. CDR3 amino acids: CASSQDLGHTEAFF. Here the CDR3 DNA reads TGCGCCAGCAGCCAAGATCTGGGCCACACTGAAGCTTTCTTT.

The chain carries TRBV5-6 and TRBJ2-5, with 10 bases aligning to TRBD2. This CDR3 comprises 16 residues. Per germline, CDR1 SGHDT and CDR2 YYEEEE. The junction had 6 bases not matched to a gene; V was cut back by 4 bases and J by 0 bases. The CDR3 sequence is CASSDLAGANQETQYF. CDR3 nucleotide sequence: TGTGCCAGCAGCGACCTAGCGGGGGCAAACCAAGAGACCCAGTACTTC.

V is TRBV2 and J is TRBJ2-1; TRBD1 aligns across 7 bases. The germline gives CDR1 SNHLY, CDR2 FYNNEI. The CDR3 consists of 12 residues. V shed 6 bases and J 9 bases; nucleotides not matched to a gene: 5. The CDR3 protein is CASRRQGAEQFF. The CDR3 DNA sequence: TGTGCCAGCAGGAGACAGGGAGCTGAGCAGTTCTTC. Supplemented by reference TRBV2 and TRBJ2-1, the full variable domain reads EPEVTQTPSHQVTQMGQEVILRCVPISNHLYFYWYRQILGQKVEFLVSFYNNEISEKSEIFDDQFSVERPDGSNFTLKIRSTKLEDSAMYFCASRRQGAEQFFGPGTRLTVL.

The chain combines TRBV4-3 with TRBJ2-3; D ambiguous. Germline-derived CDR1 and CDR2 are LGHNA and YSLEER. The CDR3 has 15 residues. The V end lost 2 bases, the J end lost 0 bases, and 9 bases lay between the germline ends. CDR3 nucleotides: TGCGCCAGCAGCCAAATTTTGCGGAGCACAGATACGCAGTATTTT. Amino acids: CASSQILRSTDTQYF.

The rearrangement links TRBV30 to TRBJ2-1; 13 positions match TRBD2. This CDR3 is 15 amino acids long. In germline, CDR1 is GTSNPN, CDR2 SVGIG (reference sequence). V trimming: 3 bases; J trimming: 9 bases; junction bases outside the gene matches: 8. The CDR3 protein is CAWRPGTSGIGEQFF. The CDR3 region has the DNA TGTGCCTGGAGGCCCGGGACTAGCGGGATAGGTGAGCAGTTCTTC.

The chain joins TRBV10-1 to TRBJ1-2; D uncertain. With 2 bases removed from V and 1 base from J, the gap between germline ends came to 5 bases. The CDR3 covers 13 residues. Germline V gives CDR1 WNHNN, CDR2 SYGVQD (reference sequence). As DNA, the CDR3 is TGCGCCAGCAGTGAGGAGGGTAACTATGGCTACACCTTC. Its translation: CASSEEGNYGYTF.

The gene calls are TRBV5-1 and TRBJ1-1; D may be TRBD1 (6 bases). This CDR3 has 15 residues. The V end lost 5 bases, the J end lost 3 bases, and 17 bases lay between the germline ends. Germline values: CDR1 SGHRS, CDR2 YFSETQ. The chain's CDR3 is CASSFLLGADTEAFF. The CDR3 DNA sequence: TGCGCCAGCAGTTTTCTACTGGGGGCGGACACTGAAGCTTTCTTT. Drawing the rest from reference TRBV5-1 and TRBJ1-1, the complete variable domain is KAGVTQTPRYLIKTRGQQVTLSCSPISGHRSVSWYQQTPGQGLQFLFEYFSETQRNKGNFPGRFSGRQFSNSRSEMNVSTLELGDSALYLCASSFLLGADTEAFFGQGTRLTVV.

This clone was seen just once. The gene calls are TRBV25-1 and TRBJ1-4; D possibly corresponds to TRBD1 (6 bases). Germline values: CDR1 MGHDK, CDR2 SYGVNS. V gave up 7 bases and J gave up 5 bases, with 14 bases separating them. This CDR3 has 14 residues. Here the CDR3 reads CASTRDMGNEKLFF. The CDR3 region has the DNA TGTGCCAGCACCCGGGACATGGGGAATGAAAAACTGTTTTTT.

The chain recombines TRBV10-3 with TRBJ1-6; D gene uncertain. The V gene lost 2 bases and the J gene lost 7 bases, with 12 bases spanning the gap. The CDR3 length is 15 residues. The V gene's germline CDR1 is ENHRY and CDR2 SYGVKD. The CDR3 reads CAISEGPGSNSPLHF. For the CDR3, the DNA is TGTGCCATCAGTGAGGGTCCGGGGTCGAATTCACCCCTCCACTTT.

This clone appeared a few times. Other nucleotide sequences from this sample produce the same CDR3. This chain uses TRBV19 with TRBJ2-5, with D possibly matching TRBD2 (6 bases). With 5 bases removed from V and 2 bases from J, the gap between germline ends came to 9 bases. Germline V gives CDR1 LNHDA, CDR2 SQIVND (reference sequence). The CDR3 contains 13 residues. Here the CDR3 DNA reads TGTGCCAGTAGTGCGGGACTGCAAGAGACCCAGTACTTC. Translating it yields CASSAGLQETQYF.

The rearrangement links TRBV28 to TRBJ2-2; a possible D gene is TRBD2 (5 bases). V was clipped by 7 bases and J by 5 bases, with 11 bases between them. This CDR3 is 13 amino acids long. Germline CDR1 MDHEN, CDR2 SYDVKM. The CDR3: CASTRGRTGELFF. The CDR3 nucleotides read TGTGCCAGCACCCGTGGGAGAACCGGGGAGCTGTTTTTT.

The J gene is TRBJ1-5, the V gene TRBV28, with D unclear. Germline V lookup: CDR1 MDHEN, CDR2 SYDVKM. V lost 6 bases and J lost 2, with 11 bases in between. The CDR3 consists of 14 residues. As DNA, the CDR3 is TGTGCCAGCAGGCAGGCCTACGGCAATCAGCCCCAGCATTTT. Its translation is CASRQAYGNQPQHF.

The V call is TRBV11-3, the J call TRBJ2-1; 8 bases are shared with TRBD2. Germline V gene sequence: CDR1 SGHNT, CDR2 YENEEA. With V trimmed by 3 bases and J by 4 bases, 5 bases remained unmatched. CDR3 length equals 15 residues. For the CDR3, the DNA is TGTGCCAGCAGCTTGGACGGGACTAGTTACAATGAGCAGTTCTTC. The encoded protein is CASSLDGTSYNEQFF.

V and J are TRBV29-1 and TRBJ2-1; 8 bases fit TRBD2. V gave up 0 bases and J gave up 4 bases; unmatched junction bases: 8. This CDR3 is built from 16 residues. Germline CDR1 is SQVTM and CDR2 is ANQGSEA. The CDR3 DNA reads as TGCAGCGTTGAAGATCTTTCTAGCGGGCTTTACAATGAGCAGTTCTTC. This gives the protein CSVEDLSSGLYNEQFF.

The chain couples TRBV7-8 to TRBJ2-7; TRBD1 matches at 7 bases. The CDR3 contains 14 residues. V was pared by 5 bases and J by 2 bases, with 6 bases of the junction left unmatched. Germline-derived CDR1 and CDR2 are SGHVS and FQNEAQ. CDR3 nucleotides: TGTGCCAGCAGCCTATTGACAGGGCCCTACGAGCAGTACTTC. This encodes CASSLLTGPYEQYF. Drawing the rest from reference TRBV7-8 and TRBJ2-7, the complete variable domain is GAGVSQSPRYKVAKRGQDVALRCDPISGHVSLFWYQQALGQGPEFLTYFQNEAQLDKSGLPSDRFFAERPEGSVSTLKIQRTQQEDSAVYLCASSLLTGPYEQYFGPGTRLTVT.

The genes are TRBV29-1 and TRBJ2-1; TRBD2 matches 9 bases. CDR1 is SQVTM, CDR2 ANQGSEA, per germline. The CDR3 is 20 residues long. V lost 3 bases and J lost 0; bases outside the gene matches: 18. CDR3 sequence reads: CSVDAPPASGTRSSYNEQFF. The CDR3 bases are TGCAGCGTTGACGCACCCCCAGCTAGCGGGACGCGAAGCTCCTACAATGAGCAGTTCTTC.

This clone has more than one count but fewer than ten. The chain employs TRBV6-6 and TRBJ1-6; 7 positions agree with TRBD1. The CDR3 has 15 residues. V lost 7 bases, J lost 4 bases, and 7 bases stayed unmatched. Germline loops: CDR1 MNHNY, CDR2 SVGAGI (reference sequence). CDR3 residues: CASTFGDRYNSPLHF. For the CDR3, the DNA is TGTGCCAGCACCTTCGGGGACAGATATAATTCACCCCTCCACTTT.

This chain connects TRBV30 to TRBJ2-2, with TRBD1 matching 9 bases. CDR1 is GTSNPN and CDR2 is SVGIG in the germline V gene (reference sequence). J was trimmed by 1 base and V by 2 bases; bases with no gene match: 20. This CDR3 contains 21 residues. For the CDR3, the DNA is TGTGCCTGGAGTCCCGACTACATACCACTGACAGGGGGACAGAACACCGGGGAGCTGTTTTTT. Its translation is CAWSPDYIPLTGGQNTGELFF.

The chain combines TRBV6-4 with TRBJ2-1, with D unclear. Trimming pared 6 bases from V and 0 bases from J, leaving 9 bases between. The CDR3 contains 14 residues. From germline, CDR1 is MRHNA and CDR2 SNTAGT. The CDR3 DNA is TGTGCCAGCAGACAGTCCAGCTCCTACAATGAGCAGTTCTTC. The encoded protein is CASRQSSSYNEQFF.

The CDR3 region has the DNA TGTGCCATCAGTGAGTCGGTTGGACAGGGGGTCGTTGAGCAGTTCTTC. It codes for CAISESVGQGVVEQFF. V usage is TRBV10-3 and J usage is TRBJ2-1; 10 nucleotides align to TRBD1. Germline lookup yields CDR1 ENHRY and CDR2 SYGVKD. The V and J ends lost 0 bases and 9 bases, in that order; junction bases with no gene match: 8. This CDR3 spans 16 amino acids.

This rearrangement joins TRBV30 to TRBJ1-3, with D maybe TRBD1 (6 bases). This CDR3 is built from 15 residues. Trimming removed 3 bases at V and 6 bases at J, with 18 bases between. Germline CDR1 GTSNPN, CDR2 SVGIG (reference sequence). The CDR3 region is CAWSPGAAGSNTIYF. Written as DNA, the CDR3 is TGTGCCTGGAGCCCGGGGGCAGCGGGGTCAAACACCATATATTTT.

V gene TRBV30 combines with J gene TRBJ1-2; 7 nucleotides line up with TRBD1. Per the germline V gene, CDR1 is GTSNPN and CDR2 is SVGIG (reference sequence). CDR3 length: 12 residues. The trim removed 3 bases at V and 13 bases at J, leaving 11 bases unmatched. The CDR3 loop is CAWSGTVNRGTF. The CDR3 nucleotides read TGTGCCTGGAGCGGGACAGTGAATCGGGGCACCTTC.

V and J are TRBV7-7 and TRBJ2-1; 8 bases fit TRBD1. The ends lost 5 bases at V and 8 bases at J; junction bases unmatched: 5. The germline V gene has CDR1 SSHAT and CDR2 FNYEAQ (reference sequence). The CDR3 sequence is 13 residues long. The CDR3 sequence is CASSPGQGYEQFF. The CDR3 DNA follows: TGTGCCAGCAGCCCCGGACAGGGCTATGAGCAGTTCTTC.

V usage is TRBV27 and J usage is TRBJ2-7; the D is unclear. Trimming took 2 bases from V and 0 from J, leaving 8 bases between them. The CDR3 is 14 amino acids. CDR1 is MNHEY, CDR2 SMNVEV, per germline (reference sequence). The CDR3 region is CASSLGRHSYEQYF. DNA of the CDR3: TGTGCCAGCAGTTTAGGCAGACACTCCTACGAGCAGTACTTC.

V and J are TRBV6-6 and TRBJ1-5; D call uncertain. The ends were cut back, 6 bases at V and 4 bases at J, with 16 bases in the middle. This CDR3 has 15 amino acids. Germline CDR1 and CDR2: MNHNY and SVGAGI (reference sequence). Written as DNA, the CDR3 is TGTGCCAGCAGCCAACACGGGGTCTCGAATCAGCCCCAGCATTTT. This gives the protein CASSQHGVSNQPQHF.